These 9 T cell receptor beta chains came from one sample sequenced in a study of T-cell reconstitution after alpha-beta-depleted transplantation in children. TCRbeta library construction was performed incorporating unique molecular identifiers. Each CDR3 protein is one row after TCRdb ran MiXCR on the PCR reads. The sample lists approximately 1,000,000 distinct CDR3 sequences; 25% to 35% were seen once. Sequencing used PBMCs, mostly from graft donor cells, obtained 360 days after TCRalphabeta/CD19-depleted stem cell transplant. The receptors were gathered from a boy in the first two years of life who had a stem cell transplant for SCID, so the T cells may come from the graft donor.

The chain links TRBV7-8 to TRBJ2-1; D perhaps matches TRBD2 (5 bases). The CDR3 is 15 amino acids. Trimming cost V 5 bases and J 4 bases, with 15 bases left between them. The germline gives CDR1 SGHVS, CDR2 FQNEAQ. In DNA form, the CDR3 reads TGTGCCAGCAGCCTAACTAGGGATCTATACAATGAGCAGTTCTTC. The encoded protein is CASSLTRDLYNEQFF.

The chain employs TRBV4-2 and TRBJ1-5; the D gene is possibly TRBD1 (5 bases). This CDR3 comprises 16 residues. Germline V CDR1 and CDR2: LGHNA, YNFKEQ. Deletions cut 0 bases from V and 5 bases from J, with 14 bases between. The DNA for the CDR3 is TGTGCCAGCAGCCAAGAAGGTGGTAGGGACCATCAGCCCCAGCATTTT. This codes for CASSQEGGRDHQPQHF.

As regards this clonotype: A much larger clone differs by one base, so this may be a read error. Given the absence of the conserved phenylalanine or tryptophan at the CDR3 end, a read error is likely. The chain carries TRBV29-1 and TRBJ1-1, with D perhaps TRBD1 (5 bases). Germline V CDR1 and CDR2: SQVTM, ANQGSEA. There are 11 residues in the CDR3. V was pared by 7 bases and J by 7 bases, with 13 bases between. Here the CDR3 DNA reads TGCAGCGCAGGCCGGGGGGGTGAAGCTTTCATT. Translating it yields CSAGRGGEAFI.

This clonotype was picked up a small number of times. This chain joins TRBV5-5 and TRBJ2-1; D remains ambiguous. The CDR3 totals 14 residues. Trimming removed 2 bases from V and 7 bases from J, with 13 bases in between. Looked up from germline, CDR1 is SGHKS and CDR2 is YYEKEE (reference sequence). The CDR3 region is CASSFLQRTNEQFF. CDR3 DNA: TGTGCCAGCAGCTTTCTACAGCGTACGAATGAGCAGTTCTTC.

This clonotype was detected only a few times. The chain recombines TRBV9 with TRBJ2-2; D perhaps matches TRBD2 (6 bases). Germline loops: CDR1 SGDLS, CDR2 YYNGEE. The V end was cut by 5 bases, the J end by 2 bases, with 13 bases between. CDR3 length: 15 residues. The CDR3 protein is CASREGQPNTGELFF. The CDR3 DNA sequence: TGTGCCAGCAGGGAGGGCCAGCCTAACACCGGGGAGCTGTTTTTT. Full variable domain (remainder filled in from reference TRBV9 and TRBJ2-2): DSGVTQTPKHLITATGQRVTLRCSPRSGDLSVYWYQQSLDQGLQFLIQYYNGEERAKGNILERFSAQQFPDLHSELNLSSLELGDSALYFCASREGQPNTGELFFGEGSRLTVL.

This rearrangement joins TRBV6-6 to TRBJ2-7, with D hard to call. Looked up from germline, CDR1 is MNHNY and CDR2 is SVGAGI (reference sequence). This CDR3 comprises 12 residues. The V gene lost 6 bases and the J gene lost 6 bases, with 12 bases spanning the gap. The CDR3 DNA is TGTGCCAGCAGCCCCGCCCCGGGCGAGCAGTACTTC. Protein: CASSPAPGEQYF.

The chain couples TRBV20-1 to TRBJ2-5; D tentatively reads TRBD1 or TRBD2 (5 bases each). Looked up from germline, CDR1 is DFQATT and CDR2 is SNEGSKA (reference sequence). Trimming took off 0 bases at V and 5 bases at J, with 13 bases between the two ends. The CDR3 is made up of 14 amino acids. In DNA form, the CDR3 reads TGCAGTGCTAGAGAGTATATCTGGGGGGAGACCCAGTACTTC. It specifies CSAREYIWGETQYF.

A few counts support this clonotype. The chain couples TRBV7-9 to TRBJ1-1; 8 nucleotides line up with TRBD1. The CDR3 covers 17 residues. Germline V lookup: CDR1 SEHNR, CDR2 FQNEAQ (reference sequence). V dropped 0 bases and J dropped 1; count of bases not matched to a gene: 7. The CDR3 DNA sequence: TGTGCCAGCAGCTTAGCTCGGACAGGGATCTCGAACACTGAAGCTTTCTTT. Translated, it gives CASSLARTGISNTEAFF.

This clonotype occurred a few times. The chain recombines TRBV29-1 with TRBJ2-4; TRBD2 matches 13 bases. Germline V gives CDR1 SQVTM, CDR2 ANQGSEA. The CDR3 covers 17 residues. J lost 0 bases, V lost 7 bases, and 9 bases had no gene match. The CDR3 DNA reads TGCAGCGCAACAGGGACTAGCGGGGACCTAGCCAAAAACATTCAGTACTTC. Protein product: CSATGTSGDLAKNIQYF.